Shown below are 28 T cell receptor beta chains from a single sample sequenced in a study of identical twins. TCRdb re-derived calls from the 5' RACE reads in MiXCR, one entry per CDR3 protein. The data contain 400,000 to 500,000 distinct CDR3 sequences, under 20% of them seen just once; the ten biggest clones take up approximately 12%. The sequencing sample was made of naive T cells sorted from blood. Source of these receptors: a man between 50 and 59 years old in good health.

Many counts were recorded for this clonotype. At one end, the junction sequence differs from germline, possibly due to a read error. The gene calls are TRBV18 and TRBJ2-1; 7 positions agree with TRBD2. CDR1 and CDR2 (germline): KGHSH, LQKENI. The CDR3 covers 13 residues. Written as DNA, the CDR3 is TGTGCCAGCTCACCAGGTCCCCGGGACTACCTAATATTC. Protein: CASSPGPRDYLIF.

The CDR3 nucleotides are TGTGCCAGCAGTTACTCAAGCAGGCGGACCTCCTACGAGCAGTACTTC. Translating gives CASSYSSRRTSYEQYF. V is TRBV6-5 and J is TRBJ2-7; D remains unclear. The germline V gene has CDR1 MNHEY and CDR2 SVGAGI. The CDR3 is 16 residues long. The V and J ends lost 0 bases and 0 bases respectively, with 12 bases between them.

The V and J genes are TRBV29-1 and TRBJ2-7; TRBD1 aligns across 8 bases. From germline, CDR1 is SQVTM and CDR2 ANQGSEA. With V trimmed by 7 bases and J by 0 bases, 20 bases remained unmatched. This CDR3 region has 18 residues. In DNA form, the CDR3 reads TGCAGCGGGCGCCCTCTGGACAGGGAAGGGGAGAGCTCCTACGAGCAGTACTTC. This encodes CSGRPLDREGESSYEQYF.

The chain couples TRBV2 to TRBJ1-2; D may be TRBD1 (6 bases). Germline CDR1 and CDR2: SNHLY and FYNNEI. The CDR3 spans 13 residues. Trimming cost V 8 bases and J 8 bases, with 18 bases left between them. This CDR3 is CASRRGWAGGYTF. CDR3 in DNA: TGTGCCAGCCGGAGGGGGTGGGCTGGAGGCTACACCTTC.

This clonotype has just a few counts. The V gene is TRBV4-3, the J gene TRBJ2-7; D perhaps matches TRBD1 (6 bases). The CDR3 extends over 15 amino acids. Trimming stripped 0 bases from V and 3 bases from J, with 12 bases between. Looked up from germline, CDR1 is LGHNA and CDR2 is YSLEER. The CDR3 DNA reads as TGCGCCAGCAGCCAAGAGACAGGAGAAAACTACGAGCAGTACTTC. Translated: CASSQETGENYEQYF.

In its sample, this clonotype was seen many times. The chain couples TRBV20-1 to TRBJ1-2; possibly TRBD1 for D (5 bases). This CDR3 spans 12 amino acids. Germline assignment: CDR1 DFQATT and CDR2 SNEGSKA (reference sequence). Deletions cut 8 bases from V and 4 bases from J, with 14 bases between. This chain's CDR3 is CSRNRLPYGYTF. The DNA for the CDR3 is TGCAGTAGAAACAGGTTACCCTATGGCTACACCTTC.

This clonotype was counted only a few times. The V gene is TRBV28, the J gene TRBJ2-7, with 7 bases lining up with TRBD2. Losses at the gene ends were 5 bases for V and 3 bases for J; bases not matched to a gene: 4. CDR1 and CDR2 (germline): MDHEN, SYDVKM. The CDR3 sequence is 13 residues long. CDR3 in DNA: TGTGCCAGCAGTGACCCGGGGGGCTACGAGCAGTACTTC. As protein: CASSDPGGYEQYF.

The chain employs TRBV7-2 and TRBJ2-1; the match to TRBD2 covers 12 bases. This CDR3 has 16 residues. Germline V gene lookup returns CDR1 SGHTA and CDR2 FQGNSA. The junction had 9 bases not matched to a gene; V was cut back by 5 bases and J by 7 bases. The chain's CDR3 is CASSPQLAGGPNEQFF. The DNA of the CDR3 is TGTGCCAGCAGCCCGCAACTAGCGGGAGGCCCAAATGAGCAGTTCTTC.

This sequence joins TRBV28 and TRBJ2-1, with 8 bases identical to TRBD2. Germline V gene sequence: CDR1 MDHEN, CDR2 SYDVKM. The V and J ends lost 1 base and 3 bases, in that order; junction bases with no gene match: 2. The CDR3 loop spans 15 amino acids. The CDR3 loop reads CASSLYGRVYNEQFF. CDR3 DNA sequence: TGTGCCAGCAGTTTATACGGGAGGGTCTACAATGAGCAGTTCTTC.

This chain connects TRBV5-5 to TRBJ1-1; maybe TRBD1 (5 bases). Trimming cost V 0 bases and J 5 bases, with 11 bases left between them. The CDR3 totals 14 residues. Per the germline V gene, CDR1 is SGHKS and CDR2 is YYEKEE (reference sequence). CDR3 DNA: TGTGCCAGCAGCTTGGCCGGGGGGACGACTGAAGCTTTCTTT. Its translation: CASSLAGGTTEAFF.

A few counts support this clonotype. This chain links TRBV20-1 with TRBJ1-1; 7 nucleotides agree with TRBD1. V shed 6 bases, J shed 0 bases, and the junction held 13 bases outside the gene matches. There are 16 residues in the CDR3. Germline V gives CDR1 DFQATT, CDR2 SNEGSKA (reference sequence). This CDR3 reads CSAWDSPTFLNTEAFF. DNA of the CDR3: TGCAGTGCCTGGGACAGTCCAACCTTCTTGAACACTGAAGCTTTCTTT.

This clonotype was found a few times. The V gene is TRBV6-1, the J gene TRBJ2-1; a possible D gene is TRBD2 (6 bases). Germline V lookup: CDR1 MNHNS, CDR2 SASEGT. V was clipped by 9 bases and J by 2 bases, with 17 bases between them. The CDR3 has 15 residues. The CDR3 DNA follows: TGTGCCAGTCAGGAGAGCGGGCCAACCTACAATGAGCAGTTCTTC. This sequence encodes CASQESGPTYNEQFF.

This clonotype was seen ten or more times. Written as DNA, the CDR3 is TGCAGTGCTAGCACCTTCTTGGGTCAGGAGGTTTGGAATGAGCAGTTCTTC. It translates to CSASTFLGQEVWNEQFF. The chain has TRBV20-1 and TRBJ2-1; tentative D call: TRBD2 (5 bases). Germline V CDR1 and CDR2: DFQATT, SNEGSKA (reference sequence). The CDR3 spans 17 residues. Trimming cost V 3 bases and J 7 bases, with 25 bases left between them.

This clonotype has at least ten counts. The CDR3 sequence is CASRPDRDGKETQYF. The CDR3, as DNA: TGTGCCAGCAGACCAGACAGGGACGGTAAAGAGACCCAGTACTTC. V is TRBV12-3 or TRBV12-4 and J is TRBJ2-5, with 7 bases fitting TRBD1. Unmatched junction bases numbered 10, after V lost 6 bases and J lost 3 bases. This CDR3 contains 15 residues.

This clonotype was counted at least ten times. V is TRBV10-2 and J is TRBJ1-2; D might be TRBD1 (6 bases). Trimming removed 6 bases at V and 6 bases at J, with 17 bases between. CDR3 size: 14 residues. Germline assignment: CDR1 WSHSY and CDR2 SAAADI. CDR3 sequence reads: CASSALRQVDGYTF. The DNA of the CDR3 is TGCGCCAGCAGCGCTCTCCGACAGGTCGATGGCTACACCTTC.

This clonotype was counted many times. The V gene is TRBV29-1, the J gene TRBJ2-5; TRBD2 matches at 7 bases. V lost 6 bases to trimming and J lost 4 bases; unmatched junction nucleotides: 5. Germline V gene data show CDR1 as SQVTM and CDR2 as ANQGSEA. This CDR3 spans 12 amino acids. Written as DNA, the CDR3 is TGCAGCGTCGGCGGGAGCAGAGAGACCCAGTACTTC. Its protein is CSVGGSRETQYF.

This clonotype has ten or more counts. This sequence joins TRBV11-2 and TRBJ1-1, with no clear D. The germline CDR1 and CDR2 sequences are SGHAT and FQNNGV. This CDR3 is built from 13 residues. V was clipped by 0 bases and J by 3 bases, with 5 bases between them. The CDR3 region has the DNA TGTGCCAGCAGCTTAGATAGCTACACTGAAGCTTTCTTT. As protein: CASSLDSYTEAFF.

This CDR3 is CASSLSTGAISYNSPLHF. The DNA for the CDR3 is TGTGCCAGCAGCTTGTCCACAGGGGCCATCTCCTATAATTCACCCCTCCACTTT. V and J are TRBV5-5 and TRBJ1-6; TRBD1 agrees at 7 bases. Germline lookup yields CDR1 SGHKS and CDR2 YYEKEE (reference sequence). The CDR3 length is 18 residues. The J segment lost 0 bases and the V segment lost 1 base, leaving 7 bases of the junction unmatched.

This clonotype was seen at least ten times. The rearrangement joins TRBV7-2 to TRBJ2-2, with D uncertain. CDR1 and CDR2 (germline): SGHTA, FQGNSA. The germline V and J ends were trimmed by 4 bases and 1 base, with 13 bases remaining between them. CDR3 length equals 16 residues. The CDR3 DNA reads as TGTGCCAGCAGCTCTAGGGTGCACCAGAACACCGGGGAGCTGTTTTTT. Encoded protein: CASSSRVHQNTGELFF.

The chain uses TRBV13 and TRBJ2-2; no clear D. This CDR3 region has 12 residues. The germline V gene has CDR1 PRHDT and CDR2 FYEKMQ (reference sequence). Trimming took 5 bases from V and 5 from J, leaving 6 bases between them. The CDR3 sequence is CASSTRTGELFF. CDR3 in DNA: TGTGCCAGCAGCACCCGTACCGGGGAGCTGTTTTTT.

This clonotype has ten or more counts. This chain uses TRBV20-1 with TRBJ1-2, with a tentative D call TRBD1 (6 bases). With 2 bases removed from V and 8 bases from J, the gap between germline ends came to 15 bases. The CDR3 consists of 13 residues. CDR1 is DFQATT, CDR2 SNEGSKA, per germline (reference sequence). CDR3 protein: CSARLQGGNGYTF. CDR3 bases: TGCAGTGCTAGATTACAGGGCGGGAACGGCTACACCTTC.

This clonotype came up a few times. CDR3 bases: TGTGCCAGCAGCTTAGATGGACAGATTAATTCACCCCTCCACTTT. Translation gives CASSLDGQINSPLHF. J is TRBJ1-6 and V is TRBV7-2; D is perhaps TRBD1 (6 bases). Trimming took 1 base from V and 6 from J, leaving 10 bases between them. CDR1 and CDR2 (germline): SGHTA, FQGNSA. The CDR3 runs 15 residues.

This clonotype came up many times. This chain uses TRBV6-2 or TRBV6-3 with TRBJ2-1; 9 nucleotides line up with TRBD2. Germline V gives CDR1 MNHEY, CDR2 SVGEGT. The CDR3 extends over 17 amino acids. After removal of 0 bases from V and 8 bases from J, the junction contained 11 bases not matched to a gene. The CDR3 loop is CASSYSKFGSGSHEQFF. The CDR3 region has the DNA TGTGCCAGCAGTTACTCGAAGTTTGGTAGCGGGAGTCATGAGCAGTTCTTC.

A few counts support this clonotype. The CDR3 region has the DNA TGTGCCAGCATCCAGACTAGCGGGGCGAGCGAGCAGTACTTC. It translates to CASIQTSGASEQYF. This chain joins TRBV6-2 or TRBV6-3 and TRBJ2-7, with 11 positions matching TRBD2. This CDR3 contains 14 residues. Germline CDR1 reads MNHEY; CDR2 reads SVGEGT. V lost 7 bases and J lost 6; bases outside the gene matches: 8.

The table lists this clonotype with a few counts. The rearrangement links TRBV6-6 to TRBJ2-3; possible D gene TRBD2, 5 bases. This CDR3 spans 13 amino acids. Germline CDR1 reads MNHNY; CDR2 reads SVGAGI (reference sequence). The CDR3 here is CGSGGLGTDTQYF. For the CDR3, the DNA is TGTGGTAGTGGAGGACTGGGCACAGATACGCAGTATTTT.

This clonotype was observed at least ten times. The gene calls are TRBV3-1 and TRBJ2-2; 7 positions agree with TRBD1. The CDR3 sequence is 16 residues long. Trimming removed 4 bases from V and 0 bases from J; junction bases left unmatched: 5. Germline V gene lookup returns CDR1 LGHDT and CDR2 YNNKEL (reference sequence). The CDR3 is CASSRQTGANTGELFF. DNA for the CDR3: TGTGCCAGCAGCCGCCAAACAGGGGCGAACACCGGGGAGCTGTTTTTT.

V is TRBV18 and J is TRBJ2-2; possibly TRBD1 for D (6 bases). V gave up 6 bases and J gave up 1 base, with 12 bases separating them. Germline V lookup: CDR1 KGHSH, CDR2 LQKENI. The CDR3 runs 15 residues. The CDR3 coding sequence is TGTGCCAGCTCGCCAGGGGCCTTGAACACCGGGGAGCTGTTTTTT. Its translation: CASSPGALNTGELFF.

The chain is built from TRBV12-3 or TRBV12-4 and TRBJ1-2; 7 bases agree with TRBD1. CDR3 length: 11 amino acids. Trimming took 5 bases from V and 13 from J; bases not matched to a gene: 7. CDR3 sequence (DNA): TGTGCCAGCAGTCCCGGACAGGCGGCCACCTTC. Amino acid sequence: CASSPGQAATF.